This TCR beta chain was identified during a study of blood T cell repertoires in COVID-19. Study-level background: There were acute and convalescent COVID-19 samples, and they came from the United States, Italy and Spain.

Method: immunoSEQ multiplex PCR; TCRdb's copy keeps in-frame clones and lacks some. The table shows roughly 250,000 clones, with about 90% occurring only once. Germline CDR1 reads GTSNPN; CDR2 reads SVGIG (reference sequence). V gave up 4 bases and J gave up 3 bases; unmatched junction bases: 5. The CDR3 spans 14 residues. The sequence was obtained from a man in his sixties who had recovered from COVID-19. Specimen: peripheral blood. The chain couples TRBV30 to TRBJ1-1, with TRBD1 matching 10 bases. CDR3 loop: CAWNQGQGYTEAFF. The CDR3 coding sequence is TGTGCCTGGAATCAGGGACAGGGGTACACTGAAGCTTTCTTT. Full variable domain (outside the CDR3, taken from reference TRBV30 and TRBJ1-1): SQTIHQWPATLVQPVGSPLSLECTVEGTSNPNLYWYRQAAGRGLQLLFYSVGIGQISSEVPQNLSASRPQDRQFILSSKKLLLSDSGFYLCAWNQGQGYTEAFFGQGTRLTVV.